This passage covers 12 T cell receptor beta chains from one sample sequenced in a study of STAT5B mutations in CD4+ large granular lymphocyte leukemia. The protocol was immunoSEQ multiplex PCR, while the TCRdb copy is restricted to in-frame clones and leaves out a portion. The sample shows approximately 31,000 clones, roughly 70% of them seen only once. The sample taken for sequencing was CD4+ T cells from blood buffy coats. The receptors stem from a human donor in good health.

V usage is TRBV19 and J usage is TRBJ2-5; D call uncertain. CDR3 length: 13 residues. Germline CDR1 and CDR2: LNHDA and SQIVND (reference sequence). Trimming cost V 1 base and J 4 bases, with 7 bases left between them. The CDR3 loop reads CASSIVERETQYF. For the CDR3, the DNA is TGTGCCAGTAGTATAGTGGAACGAGAGACCCAGTACTTC.

CDR3 nucleotide sequence: TGTGCCGCAGCGACAGGGGGAGAGACCCAGTACTTC. Encoded protein: CAAATGGETQYF. The chain links TRBV30 to TRBJ2-5; the match to TRBD1 covers 9 bases. Per germline, CDR1 GTSNPN and CDR2 SVGIG (reference sequence). V shed 8 bases and J 4 bases; nucleotides not matched to a gene: 5. The CDR3 totals 12 residues.

The chain combines TRBV28 with TRBJ1-6; 8 bases map to TRBD1. With V trimmed by 6 bases and J by 7 bases, 5 bases remained unmatched. CDR1 and CDR2 (germline): MDHEN, SYDVKM. This CDR3 is built from 14 residues. CDR3 amino acids: CASRRTGRNSPLHF. DNA for the CDR3: TGTGCCAGCAGAAGGACAGGGAGAAATTCACCCCTCCACTTT. Looking up the rest from reference TRBV28 and TRBJ1-6 gives the full variable domain: DVKVTQSSRYLVKRTGEKVFLECVQDMDHENMFWYRQDPGLGLRLIYFSYDVKMKEKGDIPEGYSVSREKKERFSLILESASTNQTSMYLCASRRTGRNSPLHFGNGTRLTVT.

Written as DNA, the CDR3 is TGTGCCATCAGTGCACAGCCTAGCACAGATACGCAGTATTTT. Its protein product is CAISAQPSTDTQYF. The chain uses TRBV10-3 and TRBJ2-3; D unclear. The germline V and J ends were trimmed by 4 bases and 0 bases, with 8 bases remaining between them. The CDR3 is 14 amino acids. CDR1 is ENHRY, CDR2 SYGVKD, per germline.

V and J are TRBV9 and TRBJ2-2, with D tentatively TRBD1 (6 bases). CDR1 is SGDLS and CDR2 is YYNGEE in the germline V gene. The CDR3 extends over 16 amino acids. With 0 bases removed from V and 2 bases from J, the gap between germline ends came to 11 bases. CDR3 amino acids: CASSVGSGVNTGELFF. The CDR3 region has the DNA TGTGCCAGCAGCGTAGGATCAGGGGTTAACACCGGGGAGCTGTTTTTT.

This clone was seen a few times. The genes are TRBV5-4 and TRBJ2-5; 8 bases match TRBD2. CDR1 SGHNT and CDR2 YYREEE come from the germline V gene (reference sequence). With 0 bases clipped from V and 2 bases from J, the junction kept 6 bases outside the gene matches. This CDR3 contains 16 residues. CDR3 protein: CASSLGIAGMQETQYF. DNA for the CDR3: TGTGCCAGCAGCTTGGGAATAGCGGGGATGCAAGAGACCCAGTACTTC.

This chain links TRBV19 with TRBJ1-2; D gene unclear. The CDR3 covers 14 residues. V lost 3 bases to trimming and J lost 5 bases, with 13 bases between them. Germline V gene sequence: CDR1 LNHDA, CDR2 SQIVND (reference sequence). The CDR3 bases are TGTGCCAGTAGTATGGTCGGTGTAGCATATGGCTACACCTTC. Its protein product is CASSMVGVAYGYTF.

The V gene is TRBV10-2, the J gene TRBJ1-4; tentative D call: TRBD1 (6 bases). Per germline, CDR1 WSHSY and CDR2 SAAADI. V was pared by 10 bases and J by 7 bases, with 22 bases between. The CDR3 sequence is 15 residues long. CDR3 DNA sequence: TGCGCCAACCCGACAGGCGTGGGGTGTCGTGAAAAACTGTTTTTT. This sequence encodes CANPTGVGCREKLFF.

The chain links TRBV6-5 to TRBJ1-2; D is ambiguous. The CDR3 is 12 residues long. V lost 5 bases and J lost 9, with 13 bases in between. Per germline, CDR1 MNHEY and CDR2 SVGAGI. CDR3 DNA sequence: TGTGCCAGCAGTGACGGACCAGACAGCTACACCTTC. Protein product: CASSDGPDSYTF.

The chain links TRBV7-8 to TRBJ1-3, with a tentative D call TRBD1 (6 bases). The ends were cut back, 1 base at V and 2 bases at J, with 15 bases in the middle. The CDR3 has 17 residues. The V gene's germline CDR1 is SGHVS and CDR2 FQNEAQ. The CDR3 reads CASSLGGGKRAGNTIYF. The DNA for the CDR3 is TGTGCCAGCAGCTTAGGAGGGGGGAAGAGGGCTGGAAACACCATATATTTT.

This sequence joins TRBV19 and TRBJ1-1, with TRBD1 matching 9 bases. There are 15 residues in the CDR3. Per germline, CDR1 LNHDA and CDR2 SQIVND (reference sequence). V lost 6 bases to trimming and J lost 4 bases; unmatched junction nucleotides: 9. DNA for the CDR3: TGTGCCAGTAGAGCTACGGACAGGGGTTCCACTGAAGCTTTCTTT. Protein: CASRATDRGSTEAFF.

This rearrangement joins TRBV7-9 to TRBJ2-5, with 8 bases identical to TRBD1. The germline gives CDR1 SEHNR, CDR2 FQNEAQ (reference sequence). This CDR3 comprises 15 residues. J lost 4 bases, V lost 5 bases, and 9 bases had no gene match. CDR3 region: CASSLRGTGGETQYF. The CDR3 bases are TGTGCCAGCAGCCTAAGAGGGACAGGTGGAGAGACCCAGTACTTC.